The 17 T cell receptor beta chains in this list originate from one sample, sequenced in a study of CD8+CD57+ T cells in acquired aplastic anemia. CD8+CD57+ cell expansion had been shown by flow cytometry in patients chosen for sequencing. Genomic DNA, serving as template, underwent TCR beta VDJ and CDR3 profiling. Each CDR3 protein gets one entry after TCRdb re-called the reads with MiXCR. The table shows some 170,000 distinct CDR3 sequences, with 50% to 65% occurring only once. The sample taken for sequencing was sorted CD4+, CD8+, or CD8+CD57+ T cells (not recorded which) from PBMCs. Receptors were obtained from a human donor with aplastic anemia.

The CDR3 region is CASSLAQGNGLFF. The CDR3 nucleotides read TGTGCCAGCAGCTTAGCACAGGGCAATGGCCTGTTTTTT. The genes are TRBV7-6 and TRBJ1-4; D is possibly TRBD1 (6 bases). Germline V lookup: CDR1 SGHVS, CDR2 FNYEAQ. The CDR3 has 13 residues. Deletions cut 0 bases from V and 14 bases from J, with 13 bases between. Variable domain in full (rest from reference TRBV7-6 and TRBJ1-4): GAGVSQSPRYKVTKRGQDVALRCDPISGHVSLYWYRQALGQGPEFLTYFNYEAQQDKSGLPNDRFSAERPEGSISTLTIQRTEQRDSAMYRCASSLAQGNGLFFGSGTQLSVL.

Ten or more counts support this clonotype. J is TRBJ1-6 and V is TRBV19, with 9 bases matching TRBD1. V shed 4 bases, J shed 7 bases, and the junction held 5 bases outside the gene matches. CDR3 size: 15 residues. CDR1 and CDR2 from the germline V gene are LNHDA and SQIVND (reference sequence). Written as DNA, the CDR3 is TGTGCCAGTAGTACTCCCGGGACAGGGAATTCACCCCTCCACTTT. This codes for CASSTPGTGNSPLHF.

The chain is built from TRBV24-1 and TRBJ1-2; TRBD1 aligns across 8 bases. Per the germline V gene, CDR1 is KGHDR and CDR2 is SFDVKD. V lost 2 bases to trimming and J lost 8 bases; unmatched junction nucleotides: 18. This CDR3 spans 18 amino acids. In nucleotides, the CDR3 is TGTGCCACCAGTGATTCCCCGGGACAGGAGAGGGGATATGGGGGCTACACCTTC. Protein: CATSDSPGQERGYGGYTF.

The CDR3 DNA follows: TGTGCCAGCAGTCAATCTAGCGAGCAGTACTTC. This translates into CASSQSSEQYF. This chain connects TRBV12-3 or TRBV12-4 to TRBJ2-7; D ambiguous. This CDR3 contains 11 residues. V lost 5 bases and J 6 bases, leaving 8 bases between the germline ends.

This clonotype was found many times. This chain connects TRBV2 to TRBJ2-7, with a weak D call TRBD1 (5 bases). Trimming removed 6 bases at V and 0 bases at J, with 15 bases between. The CDR3 runs to 15 residues. CDR1 and CDR2 from the germline V gene are SNHLY and FYNNEI. CDR3 amino acids: CASSLRESGSYEQYF. The CDR3 nucleotides read TGTGCCAGCAGCCTCAGGGAATCCGGCTCCTACGAGCAGTACTTC.

CDR3 sequence: CASSYYGTGQPQHF. The DNA for the CDR3 is TGTGCCAGCAGCTACTATGGGACAGGACAGCCCCAGCATTTT. The J gene is TRBJ1-5, the V gene TRBV5-5; 8 nucleotides line up with TRBD1. This CDR3 spans 14 amino acids. In germline, CDR1 is SGHKS, CDR2 YYEKEE (reference sequence). Losses at the gene ends were 3 bases for V and 7 bases for J; bases not matched to a gene: 6.

This clonotype was recorded at least ten times. The chain is built from TRBV2 and TRBJ2-7; D could derive from TRBD1 or TRBD2 (5 bases each). The CDR3 loop spans 15 amino acids. The V end was cut by 5 bases, the J end by 2 bases, with 16 bases between. The germline CDR1 and CDR2 sequences are SNHLY and FYNNEI. In DNA form, the CDR3 reads TGTGCCAGCAGTCGAGCCAGGGAGATAACCTACGAGCAGTACTTC. Its translation: CASSRAREITYEQYF.

This rearrangement joins TRBV5-5 to TRBJ2-5, with 9 bases matching TRBD2. The CDR3 contains 16 residues. The junction had 7 bases not matched to a gene; V was cut back by 4 bases and J by 0 bases. Germline V gives CDR1 SGHKS, CDR2 YYEKEE (reference sequence). The CDR3 protein is CASSANSGSYQETQYF. The DNA of the CDR3 is TGTGCCAGCAGCGCAAATAGCGGGAGCTACCAAGAGACCCAGTACTTC. The complete variable domain, with remaining parts taken from reference TRBV5-5 and TRBJ2-5, reads DAGVTQSPTHLIKTRGQQVTLRCSPISGHKSVSWYQQVLGQGPQFIFQYYEKEERGRGNFPDRFSARQFPNYSSELNVNALLLGDSALYLCASSANSGSYQETQYFGPGTRLLVL.

V usage is TRBV19 and J usage is TRBJ1-1; D call uncertain. Per germline, CDR1 LNHDA and CDR2 SQIVND (reference sequence). V was shortened by 5 bases and J by 5 bases, with 15 bases between the two germline ends. This CDR3 has 14 residues. CDR3 amino acids: CASSFAWMRTEAFF. The CDR3 nucleotides read TGTGCCAGTAGTTTCGCGTGGATGAGAACTGAAGCTTTCTTT.

The chain couples TRBV5-1 to TRBJ2-7, with 8 bases that match TRBD2. This CDR3 region has 16 residues. Looked up from germline, CDR1 is SGHRS and CDR2 is YFSETQ. With 3 bases clipped from V and 4 bases from J, the junction kept 12 bases outside the gene matches. CDR3: CASSWGLDSGGYEQYF. The CDR3, as DNA: TGCGCCAGCAGCTGGGGACTAGATTCCGGGGGGTACGAGCAGTACTTC.

CDR3 amino acids: CSAIPYGASYEQYF. CDR3 coding DNA: TGCAGTGCTATTCCCTACGGGGCCTCCTACGAGCAGTACTTC. This sequence joins TRBV20-1 and TRBJ2-7; D is possibly TRBD1 or TRBD2 (5 bases each). V dropped 4 bases and J dropped 0 bases, with 13 bases sitting between them. CDR3 length equals 14 residues. From germline, CDR1 is DFQATT and CDR2 SNEGSKA (reference sequence).

This clonotype was found many times. The V and J genes are TRBV6-6 and TRBJ2-6; D not resolved. Germline CDR1 MNHNY, CDR2 SVGAGI (reference sequence). CDR3 length equals 16 residues. The ends were cut back, 1 base at V and 0 bases at J, with 7 bases in the middle. The CDR3 DNA reads TGTGCCAGCAGTTACTTCGAGATCTCTGGGGCCAACGTCCTGACTTTC. Protein: CASSYFEISGANVLTF.

Regarding this clonotype: At one boundary the junction diverges from the germline segment, which might be a read error. V gene TRBV2 combines with J gene TRBJ2-1; 11 nucleotides align to TRBD2. Germline V gives CDR1 SNHLY, CDR2 FYNNEI. The CDR3 is 17 residues long. DNA of the CDR3: TGTGCCAGCAGTGGCTCTCTTCTAGCGGGAGGTAACAATGAGCAGCTCTTC. Translated: CASSGSLLAGGNNEQLF.

The genes are TRBV7-6 and TRBJ1-6, with a possible D match to TRBD1 (5 bases). The CDR3 covers 14 residues. In germline, CDR1 is SGHVS, CDR2 FNYEAQ. V was cut by 5 bases and J by 11 bases, with 16 bases left in between. Written as DNA, the CDR3 is TGTGCCAGCAGCCCGAGGGCCGACAGTGCACCCCTCCACTTT. It translates to CASSPRADSAPLHF.

Ten or more counts support this clonotype. This sequence joins TRBV29-1 and TRBJ1-3, with 9 bases identical to TRBD1. The CDR3 runs to 14 residues. The V gene's germline CDR1 is SQVTM and CDR2 ANQGSEA. With V trimmed by 3 bases and J by 4 bases, 4 bases remained unmatched. In DNA, the CDR3 is TGCAGCGTTGAGGGGACAGGGACCGGAAACACCATATATTTT. Its protein product is CSVEGTGTGNTIYF.

This clonotype was seen repeatedly, ten times or more. This chain uses TRBV4-1 with TRBJ2-7; TRBD1 matches at 7 bases. The V gene end was trimmed by 1 base and the J gene end by 5 bases; junction bases not matched to a gene: 2. CDR1 MGHRA and CDR2 YSYEKL come from the germline V gene. The CDR3 runs 13 residues. CDR3 protein: CASSQVTGDEQYF. DNA of the CDR3: TGCGCCAGCAGCCAAGTAACAGGGGACGAGCAGTACTTC.

The genes are TRBV24-1 and TRBJ2-1, with TRBD2 matching 7 bases. Germline lookup yields CDR1 KGHDR and CDR2 SFDVKD. This CDR3 has 15 amino acids. The J segment lost 4 bases and the V segment lost 3 bases, leaving 5 bases of the junction unmatched. This CDR3 reads CATSDGGLDYNEQFF. CDR3 in DNA: TGTGCCACCAGTGATGGTGGACTAGATTACAATGAGCAGTTCTTC.